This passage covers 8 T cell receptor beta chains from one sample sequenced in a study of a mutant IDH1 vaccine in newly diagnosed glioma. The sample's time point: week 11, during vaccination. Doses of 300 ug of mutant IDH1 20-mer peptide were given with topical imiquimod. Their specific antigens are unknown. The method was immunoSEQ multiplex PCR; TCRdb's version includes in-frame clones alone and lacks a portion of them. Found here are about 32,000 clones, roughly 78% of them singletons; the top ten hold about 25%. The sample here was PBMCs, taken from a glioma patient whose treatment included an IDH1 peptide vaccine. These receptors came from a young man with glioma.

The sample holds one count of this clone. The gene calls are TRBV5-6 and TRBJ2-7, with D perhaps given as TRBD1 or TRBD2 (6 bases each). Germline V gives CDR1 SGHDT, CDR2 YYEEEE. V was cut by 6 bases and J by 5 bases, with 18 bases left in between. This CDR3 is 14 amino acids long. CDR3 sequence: CASTSGGANHEQYF. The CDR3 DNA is TGTGCCAGCACCTCCGGGGGCGCTAACCACGAGCAGTACTTC.

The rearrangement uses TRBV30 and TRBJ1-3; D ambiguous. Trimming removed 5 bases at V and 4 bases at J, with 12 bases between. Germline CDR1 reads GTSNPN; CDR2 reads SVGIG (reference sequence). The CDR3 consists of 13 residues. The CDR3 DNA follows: TGTGCCTGGTCCCGGCCAGACGGAAACACCATATATTTT. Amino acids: CAWSRPDGNTIYF.

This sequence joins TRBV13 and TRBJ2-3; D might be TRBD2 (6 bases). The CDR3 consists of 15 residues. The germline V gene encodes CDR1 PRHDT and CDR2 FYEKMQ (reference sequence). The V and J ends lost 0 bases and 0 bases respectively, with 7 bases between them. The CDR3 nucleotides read TGTGCCAGCAGCTTAGGCCGGGGGAGCACAGATACGCAGTATTTT. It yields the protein CASSLGRGSTDTQYF.

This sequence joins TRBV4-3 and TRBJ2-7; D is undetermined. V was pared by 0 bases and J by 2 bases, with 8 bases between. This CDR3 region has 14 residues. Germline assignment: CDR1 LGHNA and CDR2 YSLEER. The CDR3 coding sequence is TGCGCCAGCAGCCAAGATCTTTTCCCCTACGAGCAGTACTTC. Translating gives CASSQDLFPYEQYF.

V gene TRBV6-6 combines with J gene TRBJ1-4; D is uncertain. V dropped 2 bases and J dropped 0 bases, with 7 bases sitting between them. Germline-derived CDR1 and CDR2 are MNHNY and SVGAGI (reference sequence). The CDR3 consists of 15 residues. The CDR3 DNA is TGTGCCAGCAGTTACGCTGGGGCAACTAATGAAAAACTGTTTTTT. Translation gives CASSYAGATNEKLFF.

CDR3 sequence: CASSEALTWGALPAETQYF. The CDR3 DNA reads TGTGCCAGCAGTGAAGCGCTTACCTGGGGGGCGCTTCCCGCAGAGACCCAGTACTTC. The J gene is TRBJ2-5, the V gene TRBV2; D assignment may be TRBD1 or TRBD2 (6 bases each). The germline V gene has CDR1 SNHLY and CDR2 FYNNEI. The CDR3 extends over 19 amino acids. Trimming took 0 bases from V and 4 from J, leaving 24 bases between them. Together with reference TRBV2 and TRBJ2-5, the CDR3 gives the full variable domain: EPEVTQTPSHQVTQMGQEVILRCVPISNHLYFYWYRQILGQKVEFLVSFYNNEISEKSEIFDDQFSVERPDGSNFTLKIRSTKLEDSAMYFCASSEALTWGALPAETQYFGPGTRLLVL.

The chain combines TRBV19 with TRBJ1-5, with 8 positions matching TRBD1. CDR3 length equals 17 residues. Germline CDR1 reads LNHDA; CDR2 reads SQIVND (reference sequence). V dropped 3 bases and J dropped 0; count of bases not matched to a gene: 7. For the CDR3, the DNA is TGTGCCAGTAGTATCGGACAGGGCCGATATAGCAATCAGCCCCAGCATTTT. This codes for CASSIGQGRYSNQPQHF.

CDR3 nucleotides: TGTGCCAGCAGTTACCGCTATTACTACGAGCAGTACTTC. Translated, it gives CASSYRYYYEQYF. The V and J genes are TRBV6-5 and TRBJ2-7; D gene uncertain. CDR3 length: 13 amino acids. Between the trimmed V and J ends, which lost 2 bases and 3 bases, there was a span of 8 bases. Germline CDR1 MNHEY, CDR2 SVGAGI.